This TCR beta chain originates from a study of T cells in Graves' hyperthyroidism and ophthalmopathy. The definition of stable Graves' hyperthyroidism was no ophthalmopathy progression within 18 months. Clinical symptoms, serum thyroxine, TRAb, thyroid ultrasound and orbital computed tomography established diagnosis. Fresh peripheral blood, about 10 ml of it, supplied the PBMCs. TCR beta CDR3 region amplification was performed from RNA transcripts. Using the HTBI primer set, a first-round RT-PCR was run on the TCR CDR3. Via MiXCR, TCRdb re-called the multiplex PCR reads, giving one row per CDR3 protein. The sample has about 360,000 distinct CDR3 sequences, approximately 13% seen once. The germline V gene encodes CDR1 SGHNT and CDR2 YYREEE (reference sequence). CDR3 length: 14 amino acids. The V and J ends lost 6 bases and 0 bases respectively, with 11 bases between them. This clonotype was recorded only once.

What was sequenced was blood. The J gene is TRBJ2-3, the V gene TRBV5-4; D possibly uses TRBD1 or TRBD2 (6 bases each). The receptor's source is a woman in her late teens or twenties with Graves' hyperthyroidism. CDR3 in amino acids: CASTWGASTDTQYF. In DNA form, the CDR3 reads TGTGCCAGCACCTGGGGGGCTAGCACAGATACGCAGTATTTT.